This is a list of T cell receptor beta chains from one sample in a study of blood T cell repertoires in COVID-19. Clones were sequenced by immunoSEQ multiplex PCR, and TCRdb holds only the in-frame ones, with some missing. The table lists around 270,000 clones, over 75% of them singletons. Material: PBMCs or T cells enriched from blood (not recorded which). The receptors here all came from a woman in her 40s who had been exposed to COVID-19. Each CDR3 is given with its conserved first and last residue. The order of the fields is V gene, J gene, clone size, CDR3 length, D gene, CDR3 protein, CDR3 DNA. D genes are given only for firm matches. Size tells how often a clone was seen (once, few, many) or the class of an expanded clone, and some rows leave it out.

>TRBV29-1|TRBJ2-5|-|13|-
CSVVPGVQETQYF
TGCAGCGTGGTCCCAGGGGTTCAAGAGACCCAGTACTTC
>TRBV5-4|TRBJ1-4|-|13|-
CASSLQGREKLFF
TGTGCCAGCAGCCTTCAGGGAAGGGAAAAACTGTTTTTT
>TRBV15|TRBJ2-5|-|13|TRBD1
CATRGTGQETQYF
TGTGCCACCAGGGGGACAGGCCAAGAGACCCAGTACTTC
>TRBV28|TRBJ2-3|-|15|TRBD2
CASSGTSGYTDTQYF
TGTGCCAGCAGTGGGACTAGCGGCTACACAGATACGCAGTATTTT
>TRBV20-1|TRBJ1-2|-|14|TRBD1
CSASWLQGAYGYTF
TGCAGTGCTAGTTGGCTGCAGGGGGCCTATGGCTACACCTTC
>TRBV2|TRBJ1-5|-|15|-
CASSEYGGTNQPQHF
TGTGCCAGCAGTGAATACGGGGGTACCAATCAGCCCCAGCATTTT
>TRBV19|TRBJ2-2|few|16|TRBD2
CATSGSGSLGTGELFF
TGTGCCACGTCGGGCAGCGGGAGTCTGGGCACCGGGGAGCTGTTTTTT
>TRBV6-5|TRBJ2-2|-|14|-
CASSLGQTTGELFF
TGTGCCAGCAGCTTGGGACAAACCACCGGGGAGCTGTTTTTT
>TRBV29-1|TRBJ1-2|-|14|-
CSVEGHLSSYGYTF
TGCAGCGTTGAAGGACACCTTTCGTCCTATGGCTACACCTTC
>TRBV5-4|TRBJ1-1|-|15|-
CASSLEQVAITEAFF
TGTGCCAGCAGCTTGGAACAGGTGGCGATTACTGAAGCTTTCTTT
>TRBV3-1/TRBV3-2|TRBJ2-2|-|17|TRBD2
CASSQTSGGGNTGELFF
TGTGCCAGCAGCCAAACAAGCGGGGGGGGAAACACCGGGGAGCTGTTTTTT
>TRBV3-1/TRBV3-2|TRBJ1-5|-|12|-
CASSHGDQPQHF
TGTGCCAGCAGCCACGGAGATCAGCCCCAGCATTTT
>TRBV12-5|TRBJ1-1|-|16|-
CASGLVSPLGQFEAFF
TGTGCTAGTGGTTTGGTATCGCCCCTCGGACAGTTTGAAGCTTTCTTT
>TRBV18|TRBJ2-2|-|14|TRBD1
CASYGQGVIGELFF
TGTGCCAGCTACGGACAGGGGGTCATCGGGGAGCTGTTTTTT
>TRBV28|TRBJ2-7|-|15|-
CASSDRKASTYEQYF
TGTGCCAGCTCGGACAGAAAGGCCTCGACCTACGAGCAGTACTTC
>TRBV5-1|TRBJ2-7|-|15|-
CASSTSQGYPYEQYF
TGCGCCAGCAGCACCTCACAGGGTTACCCCTACGAGCAGTACTTC
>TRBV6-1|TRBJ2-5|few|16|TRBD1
CASSEATWTGEETQYF
TGTGCCAGCAGTGAGGCCACCTGGACAGGAGAAGAGACCCAGTACTTC
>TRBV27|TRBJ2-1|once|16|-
CASSLLVGDSYNEQFF
TGTGCCAGCAGTCTTCTCGTGGGCGACTCCTACAATGAGCAGTTCTTC
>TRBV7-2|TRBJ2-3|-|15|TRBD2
CASSPRGKESDTQYF
TGTGCCAGCAGCCCGCGGGGGAAGGAGTCAGATACGCAGTATTTT
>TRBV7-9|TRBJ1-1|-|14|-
CASSLQGGNTEAFF
TGTGCCAGCAGCTTACAGGGAGGGAACACTGAAGCTTTCTTT
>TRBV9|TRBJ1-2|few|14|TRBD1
CASSPADRGGGYTF
TGTGCCAGCAGCCCGGCGGACAGGGGGGGTGGCTACACCTTC
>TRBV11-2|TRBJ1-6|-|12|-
CASSLEQSALHF
TGTGCCAGCAGCTTAGAACAGTCGGCCCTCCACTTT
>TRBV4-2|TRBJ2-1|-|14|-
CASSQVEVYNEQFF
TGTGCCAGCAGCCAAGTCGAGGTTTACAATGAGCAGTTCTTC
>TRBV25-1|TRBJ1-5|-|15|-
CASSASGRLNQPQHF
TGTGCCAGCAGTGCCTCGGGGAGGCTAAATCAGCCCCAGCATTTT
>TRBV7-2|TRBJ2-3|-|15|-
CASSLDSVSTDTQYF
TGTGCCAGCAGCTTGGATAGCGTTAGCACAGATACGCAGTATTTT
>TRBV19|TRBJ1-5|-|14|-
CASRGAPSNQPQHF
TGTGCCAGTAGAGGGGCCCCCAGCAATCAGCCCCAGCATTTT
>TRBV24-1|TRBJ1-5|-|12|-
CATSELQGPQHF
TGTGCCACCAGTGAGCTACAGGGCCCCCAGCATTTT
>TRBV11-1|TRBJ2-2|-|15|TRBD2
CASSPSGSVTGELFF
TGTGCCAGCAGCCCTAGCGGGAGTGTCACCGGGGAGCTGTTTTTT
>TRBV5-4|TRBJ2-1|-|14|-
CASSFENRGDEQFF
TGTGCCAGCAGCTTTGAGAACCGCGGGGATGAGCAGTTCTTC
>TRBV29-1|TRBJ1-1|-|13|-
CSVEDVFYTEAFF
TGCAGCGTTGAAGACGTGTTTTACACTGAAGCTTTCTTT
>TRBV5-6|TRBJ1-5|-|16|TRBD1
CASSFYTTGGHQPQHF
TGTGCCAGCAGCTTTTATACGACAGGGGGACATCAGCCCCAGCATTTT
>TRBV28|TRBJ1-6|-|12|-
CASTTSPSPLHF
TGTGCCAGCACCACTAGCCCTTCACCCCTCCACTTT
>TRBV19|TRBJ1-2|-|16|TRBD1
CASAPGTGVLDYGYTF
TGTGCCAGCGCGCCCGGGACAGGGGTCCTGGACTATGGCTACACCTTC
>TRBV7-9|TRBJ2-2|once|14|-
CASSLERGTGELFF
TGTGCCAGCAGCTTAGAACGCGGCACCGGGGAGCTGTTTTTT
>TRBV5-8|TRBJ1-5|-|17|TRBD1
CASSLAYRGISNQPQHF
TGTGCCAGCAGCTTGGCCTACAGGGGGATCAGCAATCAGCCCCAGCATTTT
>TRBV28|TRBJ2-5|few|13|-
CASSLARQETQYF
TGTGCCAGCAGTTTAGCGAGACAAGAGACCCAGTACTTC
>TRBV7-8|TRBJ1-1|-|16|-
CASSPRGRGMNTEAFF
TGTGCCAGCAGTCCTCGAGGACGCGGGATGAACACTGAAGCTTTCTTT
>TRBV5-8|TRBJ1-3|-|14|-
CASSPRTERNTIYF
TGTGCCAGCAGCCCTAGGACAGAAAGAAACACCATATATTTT
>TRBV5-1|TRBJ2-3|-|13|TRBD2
CASSLSGADTQYF
TGCGCCAGCAGCTTGAGCGGGGCAGATACGCAGTATTTT
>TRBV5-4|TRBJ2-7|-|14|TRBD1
CASSFRDSAQRQYF
TGTGCCAGCAGCTTCCGGGACAGCGCCCAAAGGCAGTACTTC
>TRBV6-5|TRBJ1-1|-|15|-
CASSYTGGGRTEAFF
TGTGCCAGCAGTTACACGGGGGGCGGGCGGACTGAAGCTTTCTTT
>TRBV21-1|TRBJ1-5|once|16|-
CASSNSSWGVRIPQHF
TGTGCCAGCAGCAACTCATCCTGGGGAGTTAGAATTCCCCAGCATTTT
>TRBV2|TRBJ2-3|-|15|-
CASIASTGLTDTQYF
TGTGCCAGCATCGCCTCAACCGGACTCACAGATACGCAGTATTTT
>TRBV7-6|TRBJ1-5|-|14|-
CASSPGPAGQPQHF
TGTGCCAGCAGCCCCGGACCGGCGGGTCAGCCCCAGCATTTT
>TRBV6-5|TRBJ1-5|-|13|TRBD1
CASSDQGAQPQHF
TGTGCCAGCAGCGACCAGGGGGCGCAGCCCCAGCATTTT
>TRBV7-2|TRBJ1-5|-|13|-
CASSFSGDQPQHF
TGTGCCAGCAGCTTCTCGGGGGATCAGCCCCAGCATTTT
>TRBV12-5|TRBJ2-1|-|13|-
CASGLARVNEQFF
TGTGCTAGTGGTTTGGCCAGGGTCAATGAGCAGTTCTTC
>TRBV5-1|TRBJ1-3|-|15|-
CASSLNGGAGNTIYF
TGCGCCAGCAGCTTGAATGGGGGCGCTGGAAACACCATATATTTT
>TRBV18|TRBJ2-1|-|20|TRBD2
CASSPQFGGYSGSIYNEQFF
TGTGCCAGCTCACCACAATTCGGGGGATATAGCGGGAGTATCTACAATGAGCAGTTCTTC
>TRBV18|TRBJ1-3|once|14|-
CASSPAGRGNTIYF
TGTGCCAGCTCACCTGCGGGGCGCGGAAACACCATATATTTT
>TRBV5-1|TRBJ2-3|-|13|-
CASRLDSSDTQYF
TGCGCCAGCCGCTTGGACAGTTCAGATACGCAGTATTTT
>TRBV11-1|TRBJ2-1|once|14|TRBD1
CASSGQGSYNEQFF
TGTGCCAGCAGTGGACAGGGCTCCTACAATGAGCAGTTCTTC
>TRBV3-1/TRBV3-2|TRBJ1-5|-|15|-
CASSQESGSGQPQHF
TGTGCCAGCAGCCAAGAGTCTGGGTCGGGTCAGCCCCAGCATTTT
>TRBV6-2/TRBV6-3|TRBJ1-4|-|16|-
CASSPGQIATNEKLFF
TGTGCCAGCAGCCCTGGACAGATTGCAACTAATGAAAAACTGTTTTTT
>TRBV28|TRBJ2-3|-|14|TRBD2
CASIGGGARHTQYF
TGTGCCAGCATCGGCGGGGGGGCAAGGCATACGCAGTATTTT